The 19 T cell receptor beta chains in this list originate from one sample, sequenced in a study of PD-L1 blockade in urothelial cancer. The assay was immunoSEQ multiplex PCR, and TCRdb's table has in-frame clones only and misses some. Of tens of thousands of clones in the sample, roughly 90% were seen once. Stated time point: pretreatment peripheral blood. The specimen comprised PBMCs, sampled around atezolizumab (anti-PD-L1) treatment. These receptors were collected from a man in his sixties with urothelial cancer.

This chain connects TRBV6-1 to TRBJ1-1; 9 bases agree with TRBD1. Germline trimming cut 6 bases from V and 4 bases from J; bases unmatched to any gene: 6. CDR1 and CDR2 (germline): MNHNS, SASEGT. The CDR3 consists of 14 residues. The CDR3 protein is CASSLDRGSTEAFF. CDR3 sequence (DNA): TGTGCCAGCAGCTTGGACAGGGGATCCACTGAAGCTTTCTTT.

The chain couples TRBV6-5 to TRBJ1-2; tentatively, D is TRBD1 (6 bases). From germline, CDR1 is MNHEY and CDR2 SVGAGI. The CDR3 is made up of 13 amino acids. Trimming stripped 5 bases from V and 6 bases from J, with 13 bases between. CDR3 sequence reads: CASSNGRGHGYTF. The DNA for the CDR3 is TGTGCCAGCAGTAACGGCAGGGGCCATGGCTACACCTTC.

CDR3 bases: TGTGCCAGCAGTGAAGCACCCCGGGACAGCTCCTACGAGCAGTACTTC. Translated, it gives CASSEAPRDSSYEQYF. V gene TRBV2 combines with J gene TRBJ2-7; 7 nucleotides agree with TRBD1. The germline CDR1 and CDR2 sequences are SNHLY and FYNNEI. The CDR3 runs to 16 residues. J was trimmed by 0 bases and V by 0 bases; bases with no gene match: 5.

V is TRBV4-1 and J is TRBJ2-5; no definite D call. The germline V gene has CDR1 MGHRA and CDR2 YSYEKL. This CDR3 is 15 amino acids long. Trimming pared 1 base from V and 2 bases from J, leaving 11 bases between. The CDR3 loop is CASSQVGGRQETQYF. CDR3 coding DNA: TGCGCCAGCAGCCAAGTTGGCGGTCGTCAAGAGACCCAGTACTTC.

The chain carries TRBV19 and TRBJ2-1; 7 nucleotides line up with TRBD1. The junction had 11 bases not matched to a gene; V was cut back by 6 bases and J by 9 bases. CDR1 is LNHDA and CDR2 is SQIVND in the germline V gene (reference sequence). The CDR3 has 14 amino acids. CDR3 sequence: CASRDTGEVFEQFF. In DNA, the CDR3 is TGTGCCAGTAGGGATACAGGGGAAGTTTTTGAGCAGTTCTTC.

The CDR3: CASSFLGQINEKLFF. CDR3 nucleotide sequence: TGTGCCAGCAGTTTCTTGGGACAGATTAATGAAAAACTGTTTTTT. The chain recombines TRBV28 with TRBJ1-4; 7 bases map to TRBD1. The CDR3 extends over 15 amino acids. CDR1 MDHEN and CDR2 SYDVKM come from the germline V gene. V was pared by 3 bases and J by 4 bases, with 5 bases of the junction left unmatched. Combining the CDR3 with reference TRBV28 and TRBJ1-4 gives the whole variable domain DVKVTQSSRYLVKRTGEKVFLECVQDMDHENMFWYRQDPGLGLRLIYFSYDVKMKEKGDIPEGYSVSREKKERFSLILESASTNQTSMYLCASSFLGQINEKLFFGSGTQLSVL.

CDR3 sequence (DNA): TGCGCCAGCAGCTTGGACGGAGAATTAAACTATGGCTACACCTTC. This translates into CASSLDGELNYGYTF. The V call is TRBV5-1, the J call TRBJ1-2; D unresolved. With 0 bases removed from V and 2 bases from J, the gap between germline ends came to 11 bases. CDR3 size: 15 residues. CDR1 is SGHRS and CDR2 is YFSETQ in the germline V gene.

The chain employs TRBV5-4 and TRBJ2-3, with a weak D call TRBD1 (6 bases). V lost 5 bases and J lost 5, with 9 bases in between. The germline CDR1 and CDR2 sequences are SGHNT and YYREEE (reference sequence). CDR3 length: 12 amino acids. This chain's CDR3 is CASSGGEDTQYF. CDR3 nucleotides: TGTGCCAGCAGTGGGGGCGAAGATACGCAGTATTTT.

The V and J genes are TRBV6-5 and TRBJ2-7; D is unclear. Deletions cut 7 bases from V and 3 bases from J, with 13 bases between. CDR1 MNHEY and CDR2 SVGAGI come from the germline V gene. The CDR3 is made up of 13 amino acids. CDR3 amino acids: CASNLEPDYEQYF. CDR3 sequence (DNA): TGTGCCAGCAACCTAGAACCAGACTACGAGCAGTACTTC.

The V and J genes are TRBV6-1 and TRBJ2-3; D is unclear. The CDR3 spans 14 residues. CDR1 and CDR2 from the germline V gene are MNHNS and SASEGT. Trimming shortened V by 1 base and J by 3 bases, and 8 bases separated the two germline ends. CDR3 DNA: TGTGCCAGCAGTGAAGTCCAGAAGACAGATACGCAGTATTTT. It translates to CASSEVQKTDTQYF.

In nucleotides, the CDR3 is TGTGCCAGCAGCTTAGAGGCCAGGGGCTATGGCTACACCTTC. Translated: CASSLEARGYGYTF. V usage is TRBV7-8 and J usage is TRBJ1-2, with a weak D call TRBD1 (6 bases). V lost 1 base and J lost 4, with 10 bases in between. The CDR3 runs 14 residues. Germline V gene lookup returns CDR1 SGHVS and CDR2 FQNEAQ.

This chain links TRBV4-2 with TRBJ2-7, with TRBD1 matching over 9 bases. This CDR3 comprises 15 residues. After removal of 1 base from V and 3 bases from J, the junction contained 4 bases not matched to a gene. Looked up from germline, CDR1 is LGHNA and CDR2 is YNFKEQ. The CDR3 is CASSQVPGQGYEQYF. CDR3 sequence (DNA): TGTGCCAGCAGCCAAGTTCCGGGACAGGGCTACGAGCAGTACTTC.

The V call is TRBV18, the J call TRBJ1-6; D remains unclear. The ends were cut back, 3 bases at V and 5 bases at J, with 8 bases in the middle. The CDR3 totals 14 residues. The germline CDR1 and CDR2 sequences are KGHSH and LQKENI. The CDR3 coding sequence is TGTGCCAGCTCACCCGTAGGAGATAATTCACCCCTCCACTTT. This sequence encodes CASSPVGDNSPLHF. Together with reference TRBV18 and TRBJ1-6, the CDR3 gives the full variable domain: NAGVMQNPRHLVRRRGQEARLRCSPMKGHSHVYWYRQLPEEGLKFMVYLQKENIIDESGMPKERFSAEFPKEGPSILRIQQVVRGDSAAYFCASSPVGDNSPLHFGNGTRLTVT.

The genes are TRBV7-2 and TRBJ2-6; D is unresolved. The germline CDR1 and CDR2 sequences are SGHTA and FQGNSA. The length of the CDR3 is 13 residues. Trimming pared 11 bases from V and 1 base from J, leaving 9 bases between. The CDR3 spells CAGEASGANVLTF. The CDR3 coding sequence is TGTGCCGGAGAGGCGTCTGGGGCCAACGTCCTGACTTTC.

This clone appeared a few times. This chain joins TRBV7-2 and TRBJ2-3; 9 bases are a match to TRBD1. CDR1 and CDR2 from the germline V gene are SGHTA and FQGNSA. V trimming: 5 bases; J trimming: 3 bases; junction bases outside the gene matches: 6. The CDR3 length is 15 residues. The CDR3: CASSRSGQGTDTQYF. In DNA form, the CDR3 reads TGTGCCAGCAGCAGGAGTGGACAGGGGACAGATACGCAGTATTTT.

This chain links TRBV27 with TRBJ1-2; 9 positions agree with TRBD1. The junction had 11 bases not matched to a gene; V was cut back by 5 bases and J by 4 bases. CDR3 length: 16 residues. CDR1 MNHEY and CDR2 SMNVEV come from the germline V gene (reference sequence). The CDR3 region has the DNA TGTGCCAGCAGTGCCCTCACAGGGGGCGGATTCTATGGCTACACCTTC. It encodes CASSALTGGGFYGYTF.

This clone has a single count. The V and J genes are TRBV27 and TRBJ2-7; tentative D call: TRBD2 (6 bases). The CDR3 consists of 15 residues. Between the trimmed V and J ends, which lost 6 bases and 3 bases, there was a span of 18 bases. CDR1 and CDR2 from the germline V gene are MNHEY and SMNVEV (reference sequence). The CDR3: CASRRNRDLDYEQYF. The CDR3 DNA is TGTGCCAGCAGGAGAAACCGGGACTTAGACTACGAGCAGTACTTC.

This clone was observed a single time. The chain uses TRBV5-1 and TRBJ1-2, with a possible D match to TRBD1 (5 bases). This CDR3 is built from 17 residues. Germline loops: CDR1 SGHRS, CDR2 YFSETQ. V was trimmed by 4 bases and J by 6 bases, leaving 25 bases between them. The CDR3 here is CASSPQGSNIKRNGYTF. The CDR3 region has the DNA TGCGCCAGCAGCCCCCAGGGTTCTAACATAAAACGAAATGGCTACACCTTC.

CDR3 residues: CASSLVSGMYEQYF. The DNA of the CDR3 is TGCGCCAGCAGCTTGGTGTCAGGGATGTACGAGCAGTACTTC. This sequence joins TRBV5-1 and TRBJ2-7; D is perhaps TRBD1 (5 bases). Per the germline V gene, CDR1 is SGHRS and CDR2 is YFSETQ. V lost 0 bases, J lost 4 bases, and 11 bases lay in between. CDR3 size: 14 residues.